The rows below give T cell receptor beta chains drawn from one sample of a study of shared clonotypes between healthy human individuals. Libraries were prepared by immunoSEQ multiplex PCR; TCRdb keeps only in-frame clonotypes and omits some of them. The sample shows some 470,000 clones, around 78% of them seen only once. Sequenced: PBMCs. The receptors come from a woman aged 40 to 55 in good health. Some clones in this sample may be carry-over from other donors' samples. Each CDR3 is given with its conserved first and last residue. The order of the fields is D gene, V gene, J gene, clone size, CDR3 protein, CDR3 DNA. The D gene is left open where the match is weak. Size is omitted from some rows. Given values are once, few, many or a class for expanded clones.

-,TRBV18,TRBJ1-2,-,CASSPLDGPYGYTF,TGTGCCAGCTCACCACTGGACGGCCCCTATGGCTACACCTTC
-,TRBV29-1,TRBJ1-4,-,CSVALGGEKLFF,TGCAGCGTTGCCTTGGGGGGTGAAAAACTGTTTTTT
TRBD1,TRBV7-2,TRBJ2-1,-,CASSPTGINEQFF,TGTGCCAGCAGCCCGACAGGGATCAATGAGCAGTTCTTC
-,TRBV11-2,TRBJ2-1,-,CASSPLAPDNEQFF,TGTGCCAGCAGCCCCCTCGCCCCGGATAATGAGCAGTTCTTC
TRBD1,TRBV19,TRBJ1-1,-,CASSTTGGPPHTEAFF,TGTGCCAGTAGTACGACAGGGGGCCCTCCGCACACTGAAGCTTTCTTT
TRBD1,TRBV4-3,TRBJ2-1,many,CASSQVLGQGVRLQFF,TGCGCCAGCAGCCAAGTCCTGGGACAGGGGGTTCGTTTGCAGTTCTTC
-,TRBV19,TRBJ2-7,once,CASSTFGSSAYEQYF,TGTGCCAGTAGTACTTTCGGCTCCTCCGCCTACGAGCAGTACTTC
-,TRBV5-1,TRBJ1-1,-,CASSLGGNTNENTEAFF,TGCGCCAGCAGCTTGGGGGGGAACACCAACGAGAACACTGAAGCTTTCTTT
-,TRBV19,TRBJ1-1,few,CASSIRQNTEAFF,TGTGCCAGTAGTATAAGACAGAACACTGAAGCTTTCTTT
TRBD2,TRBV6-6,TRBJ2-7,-,CASSYFSGTSAYEQYF,TGTGCCAGCAGTTACTTCTCCGGGACTAGCGCCTACGAGCAGTACTTC